What follows describes a single T cell receptor (beta chain). This clone was seen a single time. It lacks a known antigen. No base qualities exist here, and no much larger clone lies one base off it. V is reduced by 4 bases and J by 2 bases, leaving a spacing of 13 bases between them. Counted from cysteine to phenylalanine, this CDR3 has 14 amino acids. Left in the record is the CDR3 DNA by itself, 42 bases read in frame from the first base. The germline V gene supplies CDR1 SGDLS and CDR2 YYNGEE. The source of the sample is a study of blood T cell repertoires in COVID-19 (dated by TCRdb to the early 2020s). About the study as a whole: The collaborator samples originated in the United States, Italy and Spain and spanned the acute and convalescent phases of COVID-19. The material from the prospective study consisted of cDNA or gDNA derived from T cells, B-cell-depleted T cells, or PBMCs. Subjects who had been exposed to COVID-19, were actively infected with it, or had recovered from it provided the deeply sampled blood TCRbeta repertoires that made up the dataset. A freely available public database, intended as a resource for researchers studying the immune response to SARS-CoV-2, is where the repertoires were released. Samples came from the ongoing ImmuneRACE study (first 160 participants) plus 1,254 subjects from 6 global collaborators. The sample metadata nearly always contained a de-identified subject ID, COVID-19 status, age in years and sex. HLA class I and class II types, where available, came from metadata supplied by the sample provider rather than from assay-based typing.

Each collaborating institution followed its own protocols to collect whole blood in K2EDTA tubes. For TCRbeta analysis, collaborator samples were shipped as frozen whole blood, as isolated PBMCs, or as DNA extracted from either sample type. On the study overall, not on this receptor specifically: The quantity of clinical and demographic metadata differed by source and by participant and was supplied without curation.

TCRbeta CDR3 regions were amplified from genomic DNA by means of the immunoSEQ Assay, a bias-controlled multiplex PCR. The original pipeline was this. Within the assay, amplification of reference gene primers was used to estimate how many nucleated cells each sample contained. Sequence reads were collapsed and filtered to measure the absolute abundance of every unique TCRbeta CDR3 rearrangement. For each sample, productive Simpson clonality was calculated as the square root of Simpson's diversity index across productive rearrangements. This immuneACCESS table, as held by TCRdb, lists in-frame sequences with V and J called but not all clones. Of the missing ones, under half trace to an unresolved V gene in checked studies; the others have no known cause. V and J calls and clone size follow that table, whereas D and trimming were derived from the DNA. Here the sample has about 110,000 clones; about 83% occur a single time. Roughly 4% of the sample is taken by the ten largest.

The specimen sequenced was peripheral blood. Recombination joined TRBV9 with TRBJ2-7, with a tentative D gene TRBD2 over 5 matching bases. The TCR comes from a woman in her 70s with acute or convalescent COVID-19. The DNA sequence reads TGTGCCAGCAGCCGGGCGGGTGTCCCCTACGAGCAGTACTTC. The encoded protein is CASSRAGVPYEQYF. The full variable domain, with segments outside the CDR3 supplied by the reference TRBV9 and TRBJ2-7 proteins, appears as DSGVTQTPKHLITATGQRVTLRCSPRSGDLSVYWYQQSLDQGLQFLIQYYNGEERAKGNILERFSAQQFPDLHSELNLSSLELGDSALYFCASSRAGVPYEQYFGPGTRLTVT.